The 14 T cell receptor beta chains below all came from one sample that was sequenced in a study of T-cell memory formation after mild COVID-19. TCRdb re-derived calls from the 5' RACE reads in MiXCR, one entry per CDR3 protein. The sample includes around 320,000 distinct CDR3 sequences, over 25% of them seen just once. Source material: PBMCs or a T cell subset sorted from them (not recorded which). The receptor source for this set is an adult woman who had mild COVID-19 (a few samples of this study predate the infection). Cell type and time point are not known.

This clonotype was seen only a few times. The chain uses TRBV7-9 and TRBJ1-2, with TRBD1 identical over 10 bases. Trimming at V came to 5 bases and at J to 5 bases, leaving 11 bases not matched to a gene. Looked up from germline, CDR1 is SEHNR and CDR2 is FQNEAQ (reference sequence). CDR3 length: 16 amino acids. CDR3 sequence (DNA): TGTGCCAGCAGCGACGTACCGACAGGGGGCTTTTATGGCTACACCTTC. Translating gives CASSDVPTGGFYGYTF.

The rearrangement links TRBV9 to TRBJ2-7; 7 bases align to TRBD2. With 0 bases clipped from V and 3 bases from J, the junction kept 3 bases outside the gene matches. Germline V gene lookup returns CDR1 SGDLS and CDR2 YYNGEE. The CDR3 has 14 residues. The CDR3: CASSVAGGYYEQYF. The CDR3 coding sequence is TGTGCCAGCAGCGTAGCGGGAGGATACTACGAGCAGTACTTC.

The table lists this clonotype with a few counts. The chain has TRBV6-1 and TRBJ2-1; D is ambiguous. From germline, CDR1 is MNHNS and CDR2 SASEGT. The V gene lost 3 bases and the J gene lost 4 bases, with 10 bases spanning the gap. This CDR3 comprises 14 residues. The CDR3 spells CASSESADYNEQFF. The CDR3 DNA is TGTGCCAGCAGTGAGTCCGCTGATTACAATGAGCAGTTCTTC.

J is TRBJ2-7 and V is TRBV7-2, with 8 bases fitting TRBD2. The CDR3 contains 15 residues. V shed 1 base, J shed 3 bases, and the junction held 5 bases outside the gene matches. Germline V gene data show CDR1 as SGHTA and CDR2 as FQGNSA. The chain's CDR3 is CASSLDSGRGYEQYF. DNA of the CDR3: TGTGCCAGCAGCTTAGACAGCGGGAGAGGCTACGAGCAGTACTTC.

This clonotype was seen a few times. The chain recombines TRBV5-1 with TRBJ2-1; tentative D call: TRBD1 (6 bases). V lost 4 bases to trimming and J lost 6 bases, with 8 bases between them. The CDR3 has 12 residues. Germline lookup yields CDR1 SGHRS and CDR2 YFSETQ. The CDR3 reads CASSVQGNEQFF. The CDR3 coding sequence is TGCGCCAGCAGCGTACAGGGCAATGAGCAGTTCTTC.

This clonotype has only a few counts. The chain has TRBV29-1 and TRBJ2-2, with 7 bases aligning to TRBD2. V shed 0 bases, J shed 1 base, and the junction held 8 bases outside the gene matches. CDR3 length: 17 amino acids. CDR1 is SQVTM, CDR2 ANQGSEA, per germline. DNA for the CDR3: TGCAGCGTTGAAGAATGGGTCGGCGGGGGGAACACCGGGGAGCTGTTTTTT. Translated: CSVEEWVGGGNTGELFF.

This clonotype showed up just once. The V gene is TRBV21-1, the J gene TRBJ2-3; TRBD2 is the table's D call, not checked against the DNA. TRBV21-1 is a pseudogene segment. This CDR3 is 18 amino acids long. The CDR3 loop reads CASSKDKRGRTSTDTQYF. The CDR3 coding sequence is TGTGCCAGCAGCAAAGATAAGCGGGGGAGGACTAGCACAGATACGCAGTATTTT.

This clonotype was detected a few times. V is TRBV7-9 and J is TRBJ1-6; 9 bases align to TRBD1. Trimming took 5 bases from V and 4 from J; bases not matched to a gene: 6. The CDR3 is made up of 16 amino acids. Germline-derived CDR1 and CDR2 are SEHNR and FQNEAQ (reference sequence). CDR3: CASSTTDRGYNSPLHF. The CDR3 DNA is TGTGCCAGCAGCACGACCGACAGGGGGTATAATTCACCCCTCCACTTT.

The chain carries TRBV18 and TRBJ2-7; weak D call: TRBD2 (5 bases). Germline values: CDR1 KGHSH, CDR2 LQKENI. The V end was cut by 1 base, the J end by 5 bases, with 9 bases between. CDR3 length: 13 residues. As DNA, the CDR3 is TGTGCCAGCTCACCACAGGAGAGGGACGAGCAGTACTTC. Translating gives CASSPQERDEQYF.

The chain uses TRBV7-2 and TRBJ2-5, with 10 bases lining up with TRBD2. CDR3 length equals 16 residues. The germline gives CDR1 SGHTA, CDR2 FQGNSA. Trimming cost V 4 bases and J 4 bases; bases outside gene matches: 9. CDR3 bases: TGTGCCAGCAGCTATCCGCGTAGCGGGGGGCCAGAGACCCAGTACTTC. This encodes CASSYPRSGGPETQYF.

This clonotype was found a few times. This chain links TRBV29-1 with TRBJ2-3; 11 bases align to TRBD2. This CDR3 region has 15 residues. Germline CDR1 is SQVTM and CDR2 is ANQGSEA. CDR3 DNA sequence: TGCGGAGTATCCCTAGCGGGGGGCCCCACAGATACGCAGTATTTT. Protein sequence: CGVSLAGGPTDTQYF.

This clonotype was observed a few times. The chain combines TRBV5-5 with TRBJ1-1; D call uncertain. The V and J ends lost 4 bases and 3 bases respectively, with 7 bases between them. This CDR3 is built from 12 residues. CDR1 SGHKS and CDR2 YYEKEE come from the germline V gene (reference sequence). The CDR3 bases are TGTGCCAGCAGCCCCAGTTACACTGAAGCTTTCTTT. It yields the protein CASSPSYTEAFF.

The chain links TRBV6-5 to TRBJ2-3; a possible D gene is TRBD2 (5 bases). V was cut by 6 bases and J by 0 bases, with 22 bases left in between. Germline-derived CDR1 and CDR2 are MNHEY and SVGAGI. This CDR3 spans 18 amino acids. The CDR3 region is CASSRLTLADTSTDTQYF. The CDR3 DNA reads TGTGCCAGCAGCCGACTCACTCTAGCAGACACTAGCACAGATACGCAGTATTTT.

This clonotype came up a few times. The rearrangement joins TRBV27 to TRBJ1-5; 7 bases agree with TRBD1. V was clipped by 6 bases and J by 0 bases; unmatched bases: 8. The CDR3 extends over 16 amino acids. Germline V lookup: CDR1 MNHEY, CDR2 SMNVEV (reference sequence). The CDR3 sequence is CASREGGPTSNQPQHF. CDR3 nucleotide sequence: TGTGCCAGCAGAGAAGGGGGCCCGACTAGCAATCAGCCCCAGCATTTT.